The next 15 T cell receptor beta chains were all read from a single sample in a study of OX40 agonist ivuxolimab in advanced cancers. Produced via immunoSEQ multiplex PCR; TCRdb's table is partial and in-frame only. The table has 65,000 to 85,000 clones, around 93% seen once; the top ten hold more than 13%. The sequencing used CD4+ or CD8+ T cells sorted from blood, collected in a trial of the OX40 agonist ivuxolimab. All receptors come from an adult with an advanced solid tumor such as melanoma, head and neck, liver or kidney cancer.

The chain couples TRBV4-3 to TRBJ2-7, with 7 bases matching TRBD1. The J segment lost 3 bases and the V segment lost 0 bases, leaving 2 bases of the junction unmatched. CDR1 LGHNA and CDR2 YSLEER come from the germline V gene. The CDR3 runs to 14 residues. The DNA for the CDR3 is TGCGCCAGCAGCCAAGATGGGACAGTCTACGAGCAGTACTTC. It is translated as CASSQDGTVYEQYF.

The rearrangement links TRBV19 to TRBJ1-4, with D unclear. This CDR3 is built from 16 residues. The germline V and J ends were trimmed by 1 base and 0 bases, with 9 bases remaining between them. The germline CDR1 and CDR2 sequences are LNHDA and SQIVND (reference sequence). The CDR3 coding sequence is TGTGCCAGTAGTATAGGTGTGGACGCAACTAATGAAAAACTGTTTTTT. This gives the protein CASSIGVDATNEKLFF.

The rearrangement uses TRBV13 and TRBJ1-1, with a weak D call TRBD1 (5 bases). Germline V gene data show CDR1 as PRHDT and CDR2 as FYEKMQ (reference sequence). V lost 2 bases and J 4 bases, leaving 8 bases between the germline ends. The CDR3 length is 13 residues. CDR3 nucleotide sequence: TGTGCCAGCAGCTTACAGGGCGGCACTGAAGCTTTCTTT. It codes for CASSLQGGTEAFF.

The J gene is TRBJ2-1, the V gene TRBV4-1; possible D gene TRBD2, 7 bases. The V gene's germline CDR1 is MGHRA and CDR2 YSYEKL. V lost 1 base and J 5 bases, leaving 12 bases between the germline ends. The CDR3 is made up of 15 amino acids. Written as DNA, the CDR3 is TGCGCCAGCAGCCAAGCACGGGGGGCGGACAATGAGCAGTTCTTC. The encoded protein is CASSQARGADNEQFF.

The CDR3 DNA reads as TGCGCCGGGACAGGGTACGAGCAGTACTTC. It is translated as CAGTGYEQYF. The gene calls are TRBV20-1 and TRBJ2-7; 9 nucleotides agree with TRBD1. Germline CDR1 is DFQATT and CDR2 is SNEGSKA (reference sequence). CDR3 length equals 10 residues.

This clone was observed once. This chain links TRBV5-6 with TRBJ2-5; D is unresolved. The V end lost 5 bases, the J end lost 4 bases, and 9 bases lay between the germline ends. The CDR3 consists of 12 residues. The germline V gene has CDR1 SGHDT and CDR2 YYEEEE. The CDR3 loop reads CASRSWGETQYF. In DNA form, the CDR3 reads TGTGCCAGCAGGAGTTGGGGAGAGACCCAGTACTTC.

This clone was seen only once. CDR3 region: CASSLEGGSGNTIYF. Written as DNA, the CDR3 is TGTGCCAGCAGCTTAGAAGGGGGTTCTGGAAACACCATATATTTT. The chain couples TRBV7-3 to TRBJ1-3, with D possibly matching TRBD1 (6 bases). The V end lost 2 bases, the J end lost 1 base, and 9 bases lay between the germline ends. The CDR3 is 15 residues long. Germline CDR1 reads SGHTA; CDR2 reads FQGTGA.

The gene calls are TRBV27 and TRBJ2-7; a possible D gene is TRBD1 (5 bases). The germline gives CDR1 MNHEY, CDR2 SMNVEV (reference sequence). Trimming pared 5 bases from V and 2 bases from J, leaving 10 bases between. CDR3 length equals 13 residues. The CDR3 spells CASSPQETYEQYF. The DNA for the CDR3 is TGTGCCAGCAGTCCACAGGAGACCTACGAGCAGTACTTC.

The chain has TRBV5-8 and TRBJ2-3; D uncertain. This CDR3 comprises 14 residues. Germline CDR1 is SGHTS and CDR2 is YDEGEE. V was pared by 0 bases and J by 2 bases, with 7 bases between. The CDR3 sequence: CASSLGYLTDTQYF. The CDR3 DNA sequence: TGTGCCAGCAGCTTGGGTTACCTCACAGATACGCAGTATTTT.

This sequence joins TRBV27 and TRBJ2-3, with 11 bases that match TRBD1. Germline V gene lookup returns CDR1 MNHEY and CDR2 SMNVEV (reference sequence). The V gene end was trimmed by 6 bases and the J gene end by 5 bases; junction bases not matched to a gene: 7. This CDR3 is 15 amino acids long. The DNA of the CDR3 is TGTGCCAGCAGACCCGGGACAGGGGGGAGAGATACGCAGTATTTT. Its translation: CASRPGTGGRDTQYF.

The chain joins TRBV27 to TRBJ2-7; a possible D gene is TRBD1 (6 bases). V lost 6 bases and J 1 base, leaving 10 bases between the germline ends. This CDR3 has 13 amino acids. Germline V CDR1 and CDR2: MNHEY, SMNVEV (reference sequence). The CDR3 region has the DNA TGTGCCAGCAGGACAGGAATTTCCTACGAGCAGTACTTC. Its protein is CASRTGISYEQYF.

CDR3 nucleotides: TGCGCCAGGATAAGGAGGACTAGCGGCTACGAGCAGTACTTC. It translates to CARIRRTSGYEQYF. This chain uses TRBV10-1 with TRBJ2-7, with 10 bases lining up with TRBD2. With V trimmed by 9 bases and J by 3 bases, 8 bases remained unmatched. The V gene's germline CDR1 is WNHNN and CDR2 SYGVQD (reference sequence). This CDR3 spans 14 amino acids.

This clone was seen just once. The chain carries TRBV19 and TRBJ1-5, with 9 positions matching TRBD1. Per the germline V gene, CDR1 is LNHDA and CDR2 is SQIVND (reference sequence). This CDR3 has 12 amino acids. The trim removed 10 bases at V and 7 bases at J, leaving 5 bases unmatched. CDR3 amino acids: CATRQGGQPQHF. CDR3 bases: TGTGCCACTCGACAGGGGGGACAGCCCCAGCATTTT.

CDR3 sequence (DNA): TGTGCCAGCAGTCCATCGGGGCCACCACAATGGGAGCAGTTCTTC. Protein: CASSPSGPPQWEQFF. The chain couples TRBV6-5 to TRBJ2-1; D could derive from TRBD1 or TRBD2 (5 bases each). Deletions cut 5 bases from V and 10 bases from J, with 21 bases between. The CDR3 is made up of 15 amino acids. From germline, CDR1 is MNHEY and CDR2 SVGAGI.

The chain is built from TRBV6-1 and TRBJ1-5, with D unresolved. Trimming removed 6 bases at V and 1 base at J, with 10 bases between. Per the germline V gene, CDR1 is MNHNS and CDR2 is SASEGT. This CDR3 region has 14 residues. CDR3 in amino acids: CASSPEGSNQPQHF. As DNA, the CDR3 is TGTGCCAGCAGCCCCGAGGGAAGCAATCAGCCCCAGCATTTT.